This TCR beta chain is drawn from a study of OX40 agonist ivuxolimab in advanced cancers. Whole-study findings and limits: The specificity for antigen of the expanded peripheral T cells was not determined.

As regards this clone: Its antigen is still unknown.

Autoimmune disease history or systemic immunosuppression led to patients being barred. Profiled with immunoSEQ multiplex PCR; TCRdb holds only in-frame clones, not every one. Of 75,000 to 85,000 clones listed, more than 75% are singletons. Trimming removed 6 bases at V and 3 bases at J, with 12 bases between. The length of the CDR3 is 13 residues. The germline CDR1 and CDR2 sequences are MDHEN and SYDVKM. The TCR comes from an adult with an advanced solid tumor such as melanoma, head and neck, liver or kidney cancer. The chain employs TRBV28 and TRBJ2-7; D remains unclear. The sequenced sample was CD4+ or CD8+ T cells sorted from blood, obtained in a trial of the OX40 agonist ivuxolimab. The CDR3, as DNA: TGTGCCAGCAGAACCTACACCGTCTACGAGCAGTACTTC. This sequence encodes CASRTYTVYEQYF. The whole variable domain, remainder taken from reference TRBV28 and TRBJ2-7, is DVKVTQSSRYLVKRTGEKVFLECVQDMDHENMFWYRQDPGLGLRLIYFSYDVKMKEKGDIPEGYSVSREKKERFSLILESASTNQTSMYLCASRTYTVYEQYFGPGTRLTVT.